Below are 2 T cell receptor beta chains sequenced from a single sample in a study of cytomegalovirus exposure and HLA in healthy donors. Amplification used 60 Vbeta primers and 13 Jbeta primers. The assay was immunoSEQ multiplex PCR, and TCRdb's table has in-frame clones only and misses some. This table holds fewer than 200,000 clones, about 10% found once. The sequencing sample was made of PBMCs. The receptor set was obtained from a woman aged 25 to 39 in good health and CMV-seropositive.

The chain has TRBV27 and TRBJ1-1; D not resolved. The CDR3 contains 13 residues. V lost 3 bases, J lost 0 bases, and 5 bases lay in between. Germline values: CDR1 MNHEY, CDR2 SMNVEV (reference sequence). The CDR3 sequence: CASSFLMNTEAFF. CDR3 nucleotide sequence: TGTGCCAGCAGTTTCCTAATGAACACTGAAGCTTTCTTT.

The chain joins TRBV5-1 to TRBJ2-5; 10 positions agree with TRBD2. Looked up from germline, CDR1 is SGHRS and CDR2 is YFSETQ. The CDR3 is 16 amino acids. J was trimmed by 4 bases and V by 0 bases; bases with no gene match: 6. CDR3: CASSLAAGGQVETQYF. CDR3 nucleotide sequence: TGCGCCAGCAGCTTGGCAGCGGGAGGGCAGGTAGAGACCCAGTACTTC.